Listed below are T cell receptor beta chains from one sample, sequenced in a study of blood T cell repertoires in COVID-19. Data came from immunoSEQ multiplex PCR; TCRdb stores just in-frame clones and leaves some out. Of 250,000 to 350,000 clones listed, about 85% were seen once; the top ten hold roughly 0.94%. Sequencing was performed on peripheral blood. The origin of the receptors is a human donor with COVID-19, enrolled during active disease. The donor label of this sample is uncertain. The CDR3 runs from the conserved cysteine through the conserved F or W. The D gene is left open where the match is weak.

J gene,CDR3 length,D gene,V gene,CDR3 protein,CDR3 DNA
TRBJ1-3,16,.,TRBV6-5,CASSYSPGGAGNTIYF,TGTGCCAGCAGTTACTCCCCTGGGGGGGCTGGAAACACCATATATTTT
TRBJ1-5,14,.,TRBV7-2,CASSLGGGAVLQHF,TGTGCCAGCAGCTTAGGGGGGGGCGCGGTTCTCCAGCATTTT
TRBJ2-7,15,TRBD2,TRBV6-5,CASSRTSGVRYEQYF,TGTGCCAGCAGCCGTACTAGCGGGGTTCGGTACGAGCAGTACTTC
TRBJ1-5,16,.,TRBV20-1,CSASVSRGGKYQPQHF,TGCAGTGCTAGTGTTAGCAGGGGAGGGAAGTATCAGCCCCAGCATTTT
TRBJ2-7,16,.,TRBV6-6,CASSYPLSGKGYEQYF,TGTGCCAGCAGTTACCCCCTATCGGGGAAAGGATACGAGCAGTACTTC
TRBJ1-2,13,.,TRBV14,CASSLGGSYGYTF,TGTGCCAGCAGCCTCGGGGGGAGCTATGGCTACACCTTC
TRBJ2-7,12,TRBD1,TRBV6-5,CASLGQGYEQYF,TGTGCCAGCCTTGGACAGGGCTACGAGCAGTACTTC
TRBJ1-1,17,TRBD1,TRBV27,CASSQGQGAPSGTEAFF,TGTGCCAGCAGTCAAGGACAGGGGGCGCCTTCGGGGACTGAAGCTTTCTTT
TRBJ2-7,13,.,TRBV12-3/TRBV12-4,CATTLGLGSEQYF,TGTGCCACCACTCTTGGGCTCGGGAGCGAGCAGTACTTC
TRBJ2-3,13,.,TRBV11-3,CASSLGLGDTQYF,TGTGCCAGCAGCTTAGGGCTTGGAGATACGCAGTATTTT
TRBJ1-5,14,.,TRBV29-1,CSVREGGGNQPQHF,TGCAGCGTAAGAGAGGGAGGGGGCAATCAGCCCCAGCATTTT
TRBJ1-1,16,TRBD1,TRBV6-1,CASSDFRDRGTTEAFF,TGTGCCAGCAGTGACTTCCGGGACAGGGGGACCACTGAAGCTTTCTTT
TRBJ2-3,16,.,TRBV5-1,CASSLASTGSADTQYF,TGCGCCAGCAGCTTGGCCTCTACAGGGTCGGCAGATACGCAGTATTTT